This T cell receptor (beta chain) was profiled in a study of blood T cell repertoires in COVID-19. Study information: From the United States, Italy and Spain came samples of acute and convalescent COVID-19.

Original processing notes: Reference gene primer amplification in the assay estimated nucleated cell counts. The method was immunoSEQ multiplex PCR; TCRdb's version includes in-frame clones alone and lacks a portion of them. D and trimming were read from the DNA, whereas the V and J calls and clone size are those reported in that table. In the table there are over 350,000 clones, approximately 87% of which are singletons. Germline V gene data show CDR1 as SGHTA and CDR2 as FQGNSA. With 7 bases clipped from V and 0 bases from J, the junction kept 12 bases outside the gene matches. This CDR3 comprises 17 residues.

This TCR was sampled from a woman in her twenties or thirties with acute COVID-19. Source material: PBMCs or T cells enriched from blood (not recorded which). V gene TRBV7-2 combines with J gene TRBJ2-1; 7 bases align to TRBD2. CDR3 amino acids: CASNLLPGGVSYNEQFF. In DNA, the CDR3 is TGTGCCAGCAACCTTCTGCCTGGGGGGGTCTCCTACAATGAGCAGTTCTTC.